The 22 T cell receptor beta chains reported below all come from one sample, sequenced in a study of cytomegalovirus exposure and HLA in healthy donors. The method was immunoSEQ multiplex PCR; TCRdb's version includes in-frame clones alone and lacks a portion of them. This sample has about 200,000 clones; approximately 80% occur once, and the top ten carry 13%. Sequenced sample: PBMCs. All receptors come from a woman aged 25-40 years in good health and CMV-seropositive.

V gene TRBV29-1 combines with J gene TRBJ2-3; 8 bases agree with TRBD1. Looked up from germline, CDR1 is SQVTM and CDR2 is ANQGSEA. The V gene end was trimmed by 8 bases and the J gene end by 2 bases; junction bases not matched to a gene: 9. The CDR3 is 14 residues long. Written as DNA, the CDR3 is TGCAGCTTCAGACAGGGGCGATACACAGATACGCAGTATTTT. Protein: CSFRQGRYTDTQYF.

The genes are TRBV9 and TRBJ2-7; 8 nucleotides align to TRBD2. Germline assignment: CDR1 SGDLS and CDR2 YYNGEE. The CDR3 sequence is 14 residues long. V gave up 3 bases and J gave up 5 bases; unmatched junction bases: 7. The DNA for the CDR3 is TGTGCCAGCAGCGCCACCGGGACTAGTAACGAGCAGTACTTC. This gives the protein CASSATGTSNEQYF.

This clone showed up many times. J is TRBJ1-5 and V is TRBV7-6, with TRBD1 as a possible D gene (5 bases). The CDR3 length is 14 residues. From germline, CDR1 is SGHVS and CDR2 FNYEAQ. V was pared by 5 bases and J by 2 bases, with 10 bases between. The CDR3 reads CASSPGLGNQPQHF. The CDR3 nucleotides are TGTGCCAGCAGCCCGGGACTGGGCAATCAGCCCCAGCATTTT. Combining the CDR3 with reference TRBV7-6 and TRBJ1-5 gives the whole variable domain GAGVSQSPRYKVTKRGQDVALRCDPISGHVSLYWYRQALGQGPEFLTYFNYEAQQDKSGLPNDRFSAERPEGSISTLTIQRTEQRDSAMYRCASSPGLGNQPQHFGDGTRLSIL.

The J gene is TRBJ2-7, the V gene TRBV23-1; the match to TRBD1 covers 12 bases. TRBV23-1 is treated as an ORF (open reading frame) with a function not yet certain. The V and J ends lost 2 bases and 2 bases, in that order; junction bases with no gene match: 7. The CDR3 covers 17 residues. This CDR3 is CASSQPGQGARPYEQYF. CDR3 DNA sequence: TGCGCCAGCAGTCAACCGGGACAGGGGGCGCGTCCCTACGAGCAGTACTTC.

The chain combines TRBV5-1 with TRBJ2-5; a possible D gene is TRBD1 (6 bases). Germline values: CDR1 SGHRS, CDR2 YFSETQ. The ends were cut back, 3 bases at V and 4 bases at J, with 7 bases in the middle. This CDR3 has 12 amino acids. The CDR3 DNA reads TGCGCCAGCAGCTACAGGGCAGAGACCCAGTACTTC. This gives the protein CASSYRAETQYF. The complete variable domain, with remaining parts taken from reference TRBV5-1 and TRBJ2-5, reads KAGVTQTPRYLIKTRGQQVTLSCSPISGHRSVSWYQQTPGQGLQFLFEYFSETQRNKGNFPGRFSGRQFSNSRSEMNVSTLELGDSALYLCASSYRAETQYFGPGTRLLVL.

The chain links TRBV19 to TRBJ2-3, with unresolved D. The germline V and J ends were trimmed by 9 bases and 6 bases, with 13 bases remaining between them. The CDR3 totals 12 residues. Germline lookup yields CDR1 LNHDA and CDR2 SQIVND (reference sequence). The CDR3, as DNA: TGTGCCAGCCAAGTATCCGGGGATACGCAGTATTTT. Translated: CASQVSGDTQYF.

The chain employs TRBV13 and TRBJ2-5; D is perhaps TRBD2 (5 bases). V lost 8 bases and J 4 bases, leaving 14 bases between the germline ends. The CDR3 extends over 13 amino acids. Germline loops: CDR1 PRHDT, CDR2 FYEKMQ (reference sequence). CDR3 sequence: CASRGRLRETQYF. The CDR3 DNA is TGTGCCAGCCGGGGTCGCCTTAGAGAGACCCAGTACTTC.

The chain employs TRBV5-4 and TRBJ2-2, with D possibly matching TRBD2 (6 bases). V lost 6 bases, J lost 4 bases, and 13 bases lay in between. Germline V gene lookup returns CDR1 SGHNT and CDR2 YYREEE (reference sequence). There are 14 residues in the CDR3. This CDR3 reads CASTQTRGTGELFF. In DNA form, the CDR3 reads TGTGCCAGCACACAGACTAGAGGCACCGGGGAGCTGTTTTTT.

The V call is TRBV19, the J call TRBJ2-7; TRBD2 might be the D (5 bases). The V end was cut by 6 bases, the J end by 2 bases, with 17 bases between. The CDR3 spans 15 residues. Germline CDR1 and CDR2: LNHDA and SQIVND (reference sequence). DNA of the CDR3: TGTGCCAGTAGACCCGGCGCGGCGGGTGCCTACGAGCAGTACTTC. Encoded protein: CASRPGAAGAYEQYF.

V gene TRBV10-2 combines with J gene TRBJ2-1; D possibly corresponds to TRBD2 (5 bases). Germline V gene lookup returns CDR1 WSHSY and CDR2 SAAADI. Trimming shortened V by 0 bases and J by 1 base, and 7 bases separated the two germline ends. This CDR3 has 15 amino acids. The CDR3 nucleotides read TGCGCCAGCAGTGAGTCGGGGAGATCCTACAATGAGCAGTTCTTC. Translation gives CASSESGRSYNEQFF.

The genes are TRBV4-1 and TRBJ2-2, with D unclear. Per the germline V gene, CDR1 is MGHRA and CDR2 is YSYEKL. The V end was cut by 1 base, the J end by 7 bases, with 10 bases between. This CDR3 region has 14 residues. In DNA, the CDR3 is TGCGCCAGCAGCCAAGCCACGAGGAACGGGGAGCTGTTTTTT. This translates into CASSQATRNGELFF.

V and J are TRBV6-1 and TRBJ2-7; 11 bases fit TRBD2. Germline V CDR1 and CDR2: MNHNS, SASEGT. This CDR3 has 15 residues. Germline trimming cut 6 bases from V and 6 bases from J; bases unmatched to any gene: 10. CDR3 nucleotides: TGTGCCAGCAGGGCACTAGCGGGAGCCTCTGGCGAGCAGTACTTC. This encodes CASRALAGASGEQYF.

The chain is built from TRBV27 and TRBJ1-2; 9 bases map to TRBD1. Trimming at V came to 2 bases and at J to 7 bases, leaving 5 bases not matched to a gene. This CDR3 has 14 residues. The germline V gene has CDR1 MNHEY and CDR2 SMNVEV (reference sequence). The DNA of the CDR3 is TGTGCCAGCAGTTTACGACAGGGGGGGGGTGGCTACACCTTC. Protein product: CASSLRQGGGGYTF.

The chain combines TRBV7-2 with TRBJ2-7; D is undetermined. CDR1 is SGHTA, CDR2 FQGNSA, per germline. The CDR3 is 13 residues long. V was trimmed by 2 bases and J by 6 bases, leaving 11 bases between them. This CDR3 is CASSLLVASEQYF. CDR3 nucleotides: TGTGCCAGCAGCTTATTGGTGGCCTCCGAGCAGTACTTC.

The V gene is TRBV29-1, the J gene TRBJ1-2, with a tentative D call TRBD1 (5 bases). Germline V gives CDR1 SQVTM, CDR2 ANQGSEA. There are 17 residues in the CDR3. The ends were cut back, 4 bases at V and 8 bases at J, with 29 bases in the middle. Written as DNA, the CDR3 is TGCAGCGTTGTTACGGGGATATGGGGGGAAACTATGGACGGCTACACCTTC. It codes for CSVVTGIWGETMDGYTF.

V and J are TRBV10-1 and TRBJ2-1; the D is unclear. CDR1 is WNHNN, CDR2 SYGVQD, per germline (reference sequence). The V gene lost 8 bases and the J gene lost 0 bases, with 8 bases spanning the gap. This CDR3 is 13 amino acids long. The chain's CDR3 is CASSQRSYNEQFF. CDR3 nucleotide sequence: TGCGCCAGCTCCCAGCGCTCCTACAATGAGCAGTTCTTC.

This rearrangement joins TRBV19 to TRBJ2-7; maybe TRBD2 (5 bases). CDR1 LNHDA and CDR2 SQIVND come from the germline V gene (reference sequence). Between the trimmed V and J ends, which lost 4 bases and 3 bases, there was a span of 13 bases. The CDR3 runs to 14 residues. The CDR3 bases are TGTGCCAGTAGTACCACCCGGGATGTCTACGAGCAGTACTTC. Translating it yields CASSTTRDVYEQYF.

The J gene is TRBJ1-5, the V gene TRBV4-1, with D possibly TRBD1 on 6 matching bases. CDR3 length: 17 residues. Per germline, CDR1 MGHRA and CDR2 YSYEKL. V was pared by 0 bases and J by 5 bases, with 17 bases between. The CDR3 nucleotides read TGCGCCAGCAGCCAAGAGGGACGGGGGGCGGGAGATCAGCCCCAGCATTTT. Translated, it gives CASSQEGRGAGDQPQHF.

This chain uses TRBV6-5 with TRBJ2-1, with 8 bases fitting TRBD2. This CDR3 comprises 16 residues. Germline V lookup: CDR1 MNHEY, CDR2 SVGAGI. Trimming took 2 bases from V and 6 from J; bases not matched to a gene: 9. Written as DNA, the CDR3 is TGTGCCAGCAGTTACGTGATAGCGGGGCTAGCCAATGAGCAGTTCTTC. Its translation is CASSYVIAGLANEQFF.

The chain uses TRBV6-5 and TRBJ2-7, with 7 nucleotides matching TRBD1. V shed 0 bases, J shed 0 bases, and the junction held 5 bases outside the gene matches. The CDR3 runs to 16 residues. Germline V gives CDR1 MNHEY, CDR2 SVGAGI. The CDR3 DNA reads as TGTGCCAGCAGTTACTCCCTGACAGGGAGCTCCTACGAGCAGTACTTC. Protein product: CASSYSLTGSSYEQYF.

The rearrangement joins TRBV18 to TRBJ2-1, with 7 bases identical to TRBD2. Unmatched junction bases numbered 15, after V lost 5 bases and J lost 11 bases. Germline V gene sequence: CDR1 KGHSH, CDR2 LQKENI. There are 15 residues in the CDR3. CDR3 bases: TGTGCCAGCTCATTCAGCGGGACCGGGGGAATGAAGCAGTTCTTC. This encodes CASSFSGTGGMKQFF.

This clone was observed a few times. This rearrangement joins TRBV2 to TRBJ2-7, with 8 bases matching TRBD2. This CDR3 region has 13 residues. Trimming removed 7 bases from V and 3 bases from J; junction bases left unmatched: 5. Germline V gives CDR1 SNHLY, CDR2 FYNNEI. CDR3 sequence reads: CASTGLVNYEQYF. CDR3 DNA: TGTGCCAGCACGGGACTAGTGAACTACGAGCAGTACTTC. The variable domain in full, with the rest retrieved from reference TRBV2 and TRBJ2-7, is EPEVTQTPSHQVTQMGQEVILRCVPISNHLYFYWYRQILGQKVEFLVSFYNNEISEKSEIFDDQFSVERPDGSNFTLKIRSTKLEDSAMYFCASTGLVNYEQYFGPGTRLTVT.